Included here is one T cell receptor (beta chain) sequence, with context. The antigen remains unidentified. The sample contains more than one DNA sequence encoding this CDR3. The data derive from a study of T cell responses to AZD1222 COVID-19 vaccine. Study-wide background: Second doses that came at about 4 or about 12 weeks were put together.

Regarding the study as a whole: The donor cohort was predominantly white British with a female majority, and clonal diversity may have been underestimated. Baseline seropositivity characterized only a handful of AZD1222 recipients. All repertoire sampling was performed exclusively after the peak T cell response.

The assay was immunoSEQ multiplex PCR, and TCRdb's table has in-frame clones only and misses some. Of 150,000 to 190,000 clones in the sample, roughly nine tenths are singletons; the top ten hold less than 2%. Trimming left V 3 bases short and J 2 bases short, with 4 bases between. The CDR3 totals 12 residues. This clonotype was obtained from an adult in good health. The chain is built from TRBV12-3 or TRBV12-4 and TRBJ1-1; no clear D gene. The sequencing here drew on peripheral blood, taken on day 0 of AZD1222 vaccination. This CDR3 is CASSFGNTEAFF. In DNA form, the CDR3 reads TGTGCCAGCAGTTTTGGAAACACTGAAGCTTTCTTT.